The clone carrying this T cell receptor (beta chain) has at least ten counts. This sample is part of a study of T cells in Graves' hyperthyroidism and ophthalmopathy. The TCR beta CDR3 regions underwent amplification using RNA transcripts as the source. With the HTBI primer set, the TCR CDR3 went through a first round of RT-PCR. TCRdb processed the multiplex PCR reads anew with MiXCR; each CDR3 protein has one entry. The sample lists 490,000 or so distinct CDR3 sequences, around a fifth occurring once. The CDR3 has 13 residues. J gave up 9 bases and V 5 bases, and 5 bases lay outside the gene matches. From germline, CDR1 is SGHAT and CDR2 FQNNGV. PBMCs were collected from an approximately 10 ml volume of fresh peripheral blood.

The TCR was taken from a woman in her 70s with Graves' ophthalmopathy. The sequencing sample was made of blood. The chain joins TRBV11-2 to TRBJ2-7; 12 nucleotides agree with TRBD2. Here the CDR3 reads CASSTQGLAGQYF. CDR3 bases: TGTGCCAGCAGCACCCAGGGACTAGCGGGGCAGTACTTC.